The 23 T cell receptor beta chains below all came from one sample that was sequenced in a study of MAIT cells during Salmonella Paratyphi A infection. The study's findings and limits: MAIT TRBV usage was oligoclonal, favouring TRBV20 and TRBV6.

The time point here: mid-infection, around enteric fever diagnosis. Flow cytometry identified and sorted MAIT cells as Valpha7.2+ CD161+ T cells. TCRdb recomputed calls from the 5' RACE reads with MiXCR, one row per CDR3 protein. The table shows roughly 980 distinct CDR3 sequences, with around 23% occurring only once. No antigens are known for them. The sequencing here drew on MAIT cells from PBMCs, taken at the middle sampling point of the challenge study. These receptors originate from a person aged 18 to 75 who was deliberately infected with Salmonella Paratyphi A in a paratyphoid fever challenge study.

By share, this clonotype counts as medium-sized (0.01 to 0.1%). The CDR3 loop reads CASSALAGSYNEQFF. CDR3 nucleotides: TGTGCCAGCAGTGCACTAGCGGGCTCCTACAATGAGCAGTTCTTC. This sequence joins TRBV6-4 and TRBJ2-1; 9 bases map to TRBD2. The CDR3 sequence is 15 residues long. V was clipped by 4 bases and J by 0 bases; unmatched bases: 1. In germline, CDR1 is MRHNA, CDR2 SNTAGT.

This clonotype was seen a handful of times. The chain couples TRBV7-9 to TRBJ1-1, with a tentative D call TRBD1 (5 bases). V lost 7 bases and J lost 0, with 9 bases in between. This CDR3 spans 13 amino acids. In germline, CDR1 is SEHNR, CDR2 FQNEAQ (reference sequence). CDR3 DNA sequence: TGTGCCAGCACCCCGACAGTGAACACTGAAGCTTTCTTT. It specifies CASTPTVNTEAFF. Combining the CDR3 with reference TRBV7-9 and TRBJ1-1 gives the whole variable domain DTGVSQNPRHKITKRGQNVTFRCDPISEHNRLYWYRQTLGQGPEFLTYFQNEAQLEKSRLLSDRFSAERPKGSFSTLEIQRTEQGDSAMYLCASTPTVNTEAFFGQGTRLTVV.

The gene calls are TRBV6-1 and TRBJ2-3; D is perhaps TRBD1 (5 bases). This CDR3 region has 15 residues. Trimming removed 2 bases from V and 4 bases from J, with 13 bases in between. CDR1 is MNHNS, CDR2 SASEGT, per germline. The CDR3 sequence is CASSESFEGADTQYF. CDR3 in DNA: TGTGCCAGCAGTGAATCCTTTGAAGGGGCAGATACGCAGTATTTT.

CDR3 coding DNA: TGTGCCAGCAGCCGCCTTGGACTAGCGGACAATGAGCAGTTCTTC. This codes for CASSRLGLADNEQFF. The rearrangement uses TRBV7-2 and TRBJ2-1; 10 nucleotides align to TRBD2. Unmatched junction bases numbered 6, after V lost 5 bases and J lost 5 bases. This CDR3 is built from 15 residues. Germline values: CDR1 SGHTA, CDR2 FQGNSA.

The CDR3 loop is CASSLGGTESSGANVLTF. Here the CDR3 DNA reads TGTGCCAGCAGTTTAGGTGGGACGGAGAGCTCTGGGGCCAACGTCCTGACTTTC. The chain couples TRBV12-3 or TRBV12-4 to TRBJ2-6; D tentatively fits TRBD1 or TRBD2 (5 bases each). This CDR3 has 18 residues. The ends were cut back, 1 base at V and 0 bases at J, with 13 bases in the middle.

This clonotype is labeled as hyperexpanded (1% or more). This sequence joins TRBV15 and TRBJ2-7, with D possibly being TRBD1 (6 bases). This CDR3 has 13 residues. Germline V gene sequence: CDR1 LNHNV, CDR2 YYDKDF (reference sequence). V was shortened by 3 bases and J by 2 bases, with 8 bases between the two germline ends. In DNA, the CDR3 is TGTGCCACCAGCAGGGACAGTCCCTACGAGCAGTACTTC. Translated: CATSRDSPYEQYF.

In this sample, this clonotype is medium-sized. The chain employs TRBV9 and TRBJ1-2, with TRBD1 identical over 8 bases. V lost 3 bases to trimming and J lost 10 bases; unmatched junction nucleotides: 8. Per germline, CDR1 SGDLS and CDR2 YYNGEE. This CDR3 has 13 amino acids. CDR3 sequence reads: CASSAVGQGDYTF. The DNA of the CDR3 is TGTGCCAGCAGCGCCGTCGGACAGGGCGACTACACCTTC.

The rearrangement links TRBV6-1 to TRBJ2-5; TRBD2 agrees at 8 bases. V lost 1 base, J lost 2 bases, and 3 bases stayed unmatched. This CDR3 is built from 15 residues. Germline lookup yields CDR1 MNHNS and CDR2 SASEGT. This CDR3 reads CASSEVGGGQETQYF. The CDR3 nucleotides read TGTGCCAGCAGTGAAGTCGGCGGGGGGCAAGAGACCCAGTACTTC.

The chain employs TRBV30 and TRBJ1-6; D remains unclear. The CDR3 has 15 amino acids. V lost 0 bases, J lost 11 bases, and 17 bases lay in between. Germline V gene lookup returns CDR1 GTSNPN and CDR2 SVGIG (reference sequence). The CDR3 reads CAWSVHFGEGTPLHF. The CDR3 nucleotides are TGTGCCTGGAGTGTACATTTCGGGGAAGGGACACCCCTCCACTTT.

The rearrangement uses TRBV20-1 and TRBJ2-1; a weak D match, TRBD2 (5 bases). The CDR3 length is 15 residues. With 1 base removed from V and 4 bases from J, the gap between germline ends came to 14 bases. The V gene's germline CDR1 is DFQATT and CDR2 SNEGSKA (reference sequence). The CDR3 sequence is CSARGEDSQYNEQFF. The CDR3 coding sequence is TGCAGTGCTAGAGGTGAGGACTCCCAATACAATGAGCAGTTCTTC.

A few counts support this clonotype. The chain is built from TRBV6-6 and TRBJ2-5; 9 nucleotides agree with TRBD2. The CDR3 loop spans 14 amino acids. With V trimmed by 10 bases and J by 2 bases, 8 bases remained unmatched. Germline lookup yields CDR1 MNHNY and CDR2 SVGAGI (reference sequence). The CDR3 here is CATTLAGDQETQYF. For the CDR3, the DNA is TGTGCCACGACCTTAGCGGGGGATCAAGAGACCCAGTACTTC.

Relative to its sample, this clonotype is medium-sized (0.01 to 0.1%). CDR3 residues: CASSQDSSGTGANVLTF. CDR3 in DNA: TGCGCCAGCAGCCAAGATTCTAGCGGGACTGGGGCCAACGTCCTGACTTTC. The rearrangement joins TRBV4-3 to TRBJ2-6; 9 bases are a match to TRBD2. J lost 2 bases, V lost 0 bases, and 2 bases had no gene match. CDR3 size: 17 residues. Germline V gives CDR1 LGHNA, CDR2 YSLEER.

This clonotype was picked up a small number of times. The rearrangement joins TRBV7-9 to TRBJ1-2; 7 bases agree with TRBD1. This CDR3 spans 15 amino acids. CDR1 is SEHNR and CDR2 is FQNEAQ in the germline V gene (reference sequence). V shed 5 bases, J shed 4 bases, and the junction held 10 bases outside the gene matches. The CDR3 nucleotides read TGTGCCAGCAGCGTAACCGGGACAGACCTCTATGGCTACACCTTC. Its protein is CASSVTGTDLYGYTF.

The rearrangement joins TRBV6-4 to TRBJ2-3, with 7 bases that match TRBD2. Germline V gene sequence: CDR1 MRHNA, CDR2 SNTAGT. The length of the CDR3 is 15 residues. Trimming took 0 bases from V and 0 from J; bases not matched to a gene: 0. The chain's CDR3 is CASSDSAGSTDTQYF. The CDR3 DNA reads as TGTGCCAGCAGTGACTCAGCGGGGAGCACAGATACGCAGTATTTT.

The chain combines TRBV12-3 or TRBV12-4 with TRBJ2-7; TRBD2 is a possible D gene (5 bases). CDR3 length equals 12 residues. The germline V and J ends were trimmed by 8 bases and 0 bases, with 8 bases remaining between them. This CDR3 reads CASPGSSYEQYF. The CDR3, as DNA: TGTGCCAGCCCTGGGAGCTCCTACGAGCAGTACTTC.

CDR3 region: CASSETSGGNEQFF. For the CDR3, the DNA is TGTGCCAGCAGTGAGACTAGCGGGGGCAATGAGCAGTTCTTC. V and J are TRBV6-4 and TRBJ2-1, with 12 bases lining up with TRBD2. CDR1 MRHNA and CDR2 SNTAGT come from the germline V gene. The CDR3 covers 14 residues. The trim removed 3 bases at V and 6 bases at J, leaving 0 bases unmatched.

The V call is TRBV7-6, the J call TRBJ2-7, with D unresolved. V was trimmed by 2 bases and J by 1 base, leaving 6 bases between them. The V gene's germline CDR1 is SGHVS and CDR2 FNYEAQ. CDR3 length: 13 residues. The CDR3 DNA follows: TGTGCCAGCAGCTTAAGGCAGTCCTACGAGCAGTACGTC. It codes for CASSLRQSYEQYV.

This clonotype has a handful of counts. The J gene is TRBJ2-7, the V gene TRBV3-1, with 8 bases that match TRBD2. With V trimmed by 0 bases and J by 4 bases, 8 bases remained unmatched. The germline V gene has CDR1 LGHDT and CDR2 YNNKEL (reference sequence). This CDR3 has 16 amino acids. The CDR3 loop is CASSQEDWLAGYEQYF. CDR3 DNA: TGTGCCAGCAGCCAAGAGGATTGGCTAGCGGGTTACGAGCAGTACTTC.

This clonotype was observed a few times. The CDR3 bases are TGTGCCAGCAGTTTAACCCCCGACGGAGAAAATGAAAAACTGTTTTTT. Translating it yields CASSLTPDGENEKLFF. V is TRBV12-3 or TRBV12-4 and J is TRBJ1-4; D remains ambiguous. The ends were cut back, 2 bases at V and 5 bases at J, with 15 bases in the middle. CDR3 size: 16 residues.

Relative to its sample, this clonotype is medium-sized. The gene calls are TRBV4-3 and TRBJ2-6; weak D call: TRBD1 (6 bases). This CDR3 has 16 residues. Germline CDR1 LGHNA, CDR2 YSLEER. The ends were cut back, 0 bases at V and 0 bases at J, with 6 bases in the middle. CDR3 sequence: CASSQETGSGANVLTF. In nucleotides, the CDR3 is TGCGCCAGCAGCCAAGAGACAGGCTCTGGGGCCAACGTCCTGACTTTC.

This chain uses TRBV6-2 or TRBV6-3 with TRBJ2-2, with D unresolved. The germline V and J ends were trimmed by 2 bases and 3 bases, with 7 bases remaining between them. Germline V gene sequence: CDR1 MNHEY, CDR2 SVGEGT. This CDR3 comprises 14 residues. The CDR3, as DNA: TGTGCCAGCAGTTACGGTGGGGACACCGGGGAGCTGTTTTTT. Translation: CASSYGGDTGELFF.

This clonotype was counted between two and nine times. The V and J genes are TRBV6-2 or TRBV6-3 and TRBJ1-5; D is perhaps TRBD1 (6 bases). Germline CDR1 is MNHEY and CDR2 is SVGEGT. This CDR3 contains 15 residues. The V end was cut by 10 bases, the J end by 0 bases, with 16 bases between. The CDR3 region has the DNA TGTGCCACGGGGACAACCGTTGATAGCAATCAGCCCCAGCATTTT. Protein sequence: CATGTTVDSNQPQHF.

This clonotype was picked up many times. V is TRBV20-1 and J is TRBJ1-5, with 9 positions matching TRBD1. V shed 1 base, J shed 2 bases, and the junction held 9 bases outside the gene matches. The CDR3 loop spans 17 amino acids. Germline-derived CDR1 and CDR2 are DFQATT and SNEGSKA (reference sequence). The CDR3 DNA reads TGCAGTGCTAGAGTAGGGACAGGGATCACTGGCAATCAGCCCCAGCATTTT. Translation gives CSARVGTGITGNQPQHF.